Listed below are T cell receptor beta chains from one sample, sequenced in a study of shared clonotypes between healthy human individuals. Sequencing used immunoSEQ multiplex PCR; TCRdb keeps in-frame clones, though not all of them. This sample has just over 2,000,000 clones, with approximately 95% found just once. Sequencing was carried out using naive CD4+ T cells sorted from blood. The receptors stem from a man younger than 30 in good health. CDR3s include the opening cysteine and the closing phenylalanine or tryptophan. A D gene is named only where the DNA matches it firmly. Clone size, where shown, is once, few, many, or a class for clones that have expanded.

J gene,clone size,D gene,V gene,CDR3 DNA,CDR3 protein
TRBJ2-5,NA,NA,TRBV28,TGTGCCAGCAACTCAGCAGCCCACAACCAAGAGACCCAGTACTTC,CASNSAAHNQETQYF
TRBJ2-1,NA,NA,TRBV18,TGTGCCAGCTCACCCAACCAAGGTAGCGGTTACAATGAGCAGTTCTTC,CASSPNQGSGYNEQFF
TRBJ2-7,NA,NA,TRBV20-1,TGCAGTGCTAGAGATAGGGTGGAGCAGTACTTC,CSARDRVEQYF
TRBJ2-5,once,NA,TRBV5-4,TGTGCCAGCAGCTTCCCAGACCCCGGTGGGGAGACCCAGTACTTC,CASSFPDPGGETQYF
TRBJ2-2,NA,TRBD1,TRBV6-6,TGTGCCAGCAGTTACTCACAGGGGGCCGGGGAGCTGTTTTTT,CASSYSQGAGELFF
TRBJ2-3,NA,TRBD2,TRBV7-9,TGTGCCAGCAGCTTTACTAGCGGGAGCGTTAATGTGGCGCAGTATTTT,CASSFTSGSVNVAQYF
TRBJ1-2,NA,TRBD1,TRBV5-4,TGTGCCAGCAGCCGACAGGGGACGGGAGGCTACACCTTC,CASSRQGTGGYTF
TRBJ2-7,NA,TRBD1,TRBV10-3,TGTGCCATCGGGACAGGGCCCTACGAGCAGTACTTC,CAIGTGPYEQYF
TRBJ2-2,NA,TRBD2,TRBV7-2,TGTGCCAGCAGCCGACTAGCGGGAGGAGTCGGGGAGCTGTTTTTT,CASSRLAGGVGELFF
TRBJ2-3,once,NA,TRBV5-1,TGCGCCAGCAGCTCGGACGGACAGTCGACAGATACGCAGTATTTT,CASSSDGQSTDTQYF
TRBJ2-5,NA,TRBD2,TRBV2,TGTGCCAGCAGTTTCCTAGCGGGAGGGCAAGAGACCCAGTACTTC,CASSFLAGGQETQYF
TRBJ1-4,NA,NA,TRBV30,TGTGCCTGGGGACAGACGAATGAAAAACTGTTTTTT,CAWGQTNEKLFF
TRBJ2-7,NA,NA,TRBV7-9,TGTGCCAGCAGCCAGGAACCCTACGAGCAGTACTTC,CASSQEPYEQYF
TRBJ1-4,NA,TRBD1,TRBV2,TGTGCCAGCAGTGGACAGGGTGGTCCTCTGAATGGTGAAAAACTGTTTTTT,CASSGQGGPLNGEKLFF